The clone carrying this T cell receptor beta chain was counted ten times or more. The entry originates in a study of T cell repertoires in cytomegalovirus infection. TCRdb reprocessed the reads with MiXCR, giving one entry per CDR3 protein. The sample yields over 300,000 distinct CDR3 sequences, 17% seen once. CDR1 and CDR2 (germline): SGHTA, FQGNSA. V lost 5 bases and J lost 3; bases outside the gene matches: 6. The CDR3 is made up of 17 amino acids. The rearrangement joins TRBV7-2 to TRBJ2-3, with 15 nucleotides matching TRBD2. The receptor comes from a human donor in good health (CMV status not recorded). Some clones in this sample may be carry-over from other donors' samples. The sample was PBMCs. The CDR3 protein is CASSPPGLAGGTDTQYF. The DNA for the CDR3 is TGTGCCAGCAGCCCGCCGGGACTAGCGGGGGGAACAGATACGCAGTATTTT.